The 31 T cell receptor beta chains below all came from one sample that was sequenced in a study of blood T cell repertoires in COVID-19. Only in-frame clones appear in the TCRdb table, and some are missing; sequencing was by immunoSEQ multiplex PCR. The sample shows 150,000 to 250,000 clones, 80% to 90% of them seen only once. The sample comprised PBMCs or T cells enriched from blood (not recorded which). These receptors were collected from a man in his forties or fifties who had recovered from COVID-19.

The table lists this clone with a few counts. The rearrangement uses TRBV4-1 and TRBJ2-5; weak D call: TRBD1 (6 bases). This CDR3 has 15 amino acids. V lost 4 bases and J 5 bases, leaving 17 bases between the germline ends. Germline CDR1 reads MGHRA; CDR2 reads YSYEKL. The CDR3 reads CASSPEGDPRETQYF. CDR3 DNA sequence: TGCGCCAGCAGCCCTGAGGGGGATCCGCGCGAGACCCAGTACTTC.

As DNA, the CDR3 is TGTGCCAGCACCCCCGACTGGGGGGCCCAGTACTTC. Translation: CASTPDWGAQYF. This chain joins TRBV6-2 or TRBV6-3 and TRBJ2-5; D might be TRBD2 (6 bases). This CDR3 is 12 amino acids long. CDR1 and CDR2 (germline): MNHEY, SVGEGT. Trimming took 7 bases from V and 9 from J, leaving 15 bases between them.

V usage is TRBV7-3 and J usage is TRBJ2-7; TRBD1 matches 10 bases. With 2 bases clipped from V and 3 bases from J, the junction kept 4 bases outside the gene matches. CDR3 length equals 15 residues. The germline gives CDR1 SGHTA, CDR2 FQGTGA. In DNA, the CDR3 is TGTGCCAGCAGCTTAGGCGGGACAGGGGTCTACGAGCAGTACTTC. Protein sequence: CASSLGGTGVYEQYF.

The V gene is TRBV19, the J gene TRBJ1-3; D is undetermined. This CDR3 is built from 14 residues. V shed 2 bases and J shed 4 bases, with 9 bases lying between them. CDR1 LNHDA and CDR2 SQIVND come from the germline V gene (reference sequence). The CDR3 DNA follows: TGTGCCAGTAGTATATCCAGGTCCGGAAACACCATATATTTT. Translation: CASSISRSGNTIYF.

As to this clone: The sample carries other DNA sequences with the same CDR3. The gene calls are TRBV4-2 and TRBJ1-2; 7 bases align to TRBD1. The CDR3 extends over 14 amino acids. V lost 1 base, J lost 3 bases, and 2 bases stayed unmatched. In germline, CDR1 is LGHNA, CDR2 YNFKEQ. The CDR3 region is CASSQADRDYGYTF. CDR3 nucleotides: TGTGCCAGCAGCCAAGCCGACAGGGACTATGGCTACACCTTC.

This clone came up once. The chain combines TRBV4-3 with TRBJ1-4; unclear D gene. The CDR3 runs 16 residues. Germline CDR1 reads LGHNA; CDR2 reads YSLEER. Deletions cut 4 bases from V and 5 bases from J, with 17 bases between. The CDR3 DNA reads as TGCGCCAGCAGCCTCCAAGTGGTATCGGGGAATGAAAAACTGTTTTTT. This gives the protein CASSLQVVSGNEKLFF.

The chain recombines TRBV18 with TRBJ2-7, with D perhaps matching TRBD1 (6 bases). Trimming stripped 0 bases from V and 2 bases from J, with 14 bases between. Germline V CDR1 and CDR2: KGHSH, LQKENI. This CDR3 contains 16 residues. CDR3 sequence reads: CASSPPSTGNTYEQYF. The CDR3 DNA reads TGTGCCAGCTCACCACCAAGCACAGGGAATACCTACGAGCAGTACTTC.

The rearrangement links TRBV29-1 to TRBJ2-1; D remains ambiguous. V was shortened by 3 bases and J by 2 bases, with 5 bases between the two germline ends. CDR3 length: 12 amino acids. Germline-derived CDR1 and CDR2 are SQVTM and ANQGSEA. The CDR3 DNA reads TGCAGCGTTGATCCTGCCTACAATGAGCAGTTCTTC. Its translation is CSVDPAYNEQFF.

The chain carries TRBV4-2 and TRBJ1-5; D might be TRBD1 (5 bases). There are 16 residues in the CDR3. The V gene's germline CDR1 is LGHNA and CDR2 YNFKEQ. Trimming removed 4 bases at V and 0 bases at J, with 13 bases between. For the CDR3, the DNA is TGTGCCAGCAGCCCCGGGGGAGGGAATAGCAATCAGCCCCAGCATTTT. It specifies CASSPGGGNSNQPQHF.

The V and J genes are TRBV19 and TRBJ1-2; 9 bases are a match to TRBD1. CDR1 and CDR2 (germline): LNHDA, SQIVND (reference sequence). The trim removed 8 bases at V and 0 bases at J, leaving 13 bases unmatched. The CDR3 is 17 residues long. CDR3 DNA sequence: TGTGCCAGTGGTGCCGGGACAGGGCAGTCGGCTAACTATGGCTACACCTTC. Translation gives CASGAGTGQSANYGYTF.

The chain carries TRBV6-2 or TRBV6-3 and TRBJ2-7, with 7 nucleotides matching TRBD2. V trimming: 2 bases; J trimming: 0 bases; junction bases outside the gene matches: 7. The germline CDR1 and CDR2 sequences are MNHEY and SVGEGT. The CDR3 spans 16 residues. The CDR3 DNA sequence: TGTGCCAGCAGTTACAATCTAGCGGAGAGCTCCTACGAGCAGTACGTC. Translated: CASSYNLAESSYEQYV.

This sequence joins TRBV5-1 and TRBJ1-2; D may be TRBD1 (6 bases). Trimming took off 6 bases at V and 2 bases at J, with 17 bases between the two ends. Germline CDR1 reads SGHRS; CDR2 reads YFSETQ. The CDR3 consists of 15 residues. DNA of the CDR3: TGCGCCAGCACCCGCAACAGGGAGGGAAACTATGGCTACACCTTC. Translated, it gives CASTRNREGNYGYTF.

This chain links TRBV7-9 with TRBJ2-7, with D possibly being TRBD1 (6 bases). V was trimmed by 3 bases and J by 0 bases, leaving 9 bases between them. CDR3 length: 14 residues. Looked up from germline, CDR1 is SEHNR and CDR2 is FQNEAQ (reference sequence). The CDR3 coding sequence is TGTGCCAGCAGCTTGGGACACCTCTCCTACGAGCAGTACTTC. Residues: CASSLGHLSYEQYF. The full variable domain, in which reference TRBV7-9 and TRBJ2-7 provide the parts outside the CDR3, is DTGVSQNPRHKITKRGQNVTFRCDPISEHNRLYWYRQTLGQGPEFLTYFQNEAQLEKSRLLSDRFSAERPKGSFSTLEIQRTEQGDSAMYLCASSLGHLSYEQYFGPGTRLTVT.

This chain joins TRBV7-9 and TRBJ2-5, with D possibly matching TRBD1 (6 bases). The germline V gene has CDR1 SEHNR and CDR2 FQNEAQ (reference sequence). The germline V and J ends were trimmed by 4 bases and 2 bases, with 20 bases remaining between them. The CDR3 runs to 17 residues. In DNA, the CDR3 is TGTGCCAGCAGCTCCTGGGGACACCCAATACTACAAGAGACCCAGTACTTC. This codes for CASSSWGHPILQETQYF. Full variable domain (remainder filled in from reference TRBV7-9 and TRBJ2-5): DTGVSQNPRHKITKRGQNVTFRCDPISEHNRLYWYRQTLGQGPEFLTYFQNEAQLEKSRLLSDRFSAERPKGSFSTLEIQRTEQGDSAMYLCASSSWGHPILQETQYFGPGTRLLVL.

V usage is TRBV30 and J usage is TRBJ1-2; the match to TRBD1 covers 8 bases. Germline trimming cut 1 base from V and 2 bases from J; bases unmatched to any gene: 6. This CDR3 is 15 amino acids long. Germline V lookup: CDR1 GTSNPN, CDR2 SVGIG (reference sequence). CDR3 DNA sequence: TGTGCCTGGAGTGCCGGGACAGGAGGCAACTATGGCTACACCTTC. Residues: CAWSAGTGGNYGYTF.

The chain employs TRBV28 and TRBJ2-2; 12 bases line up with TRBD1. The CDR3 has 18 residues. With V trimmed by 7 bases and J by 5 bases, 14 bases remained unmatched. In germline, CDR1 is MDHEN, CDR2 SYDVKM. The DNA of the CDR3 is TGTGCCAGCACCCAATTCGGGGGACAGGGGGCTAATACCGGGGAGCTGTTTTTT. Translating it yields CASTQFGGQGANTGELFF.

This chain joins TRBV2 and TRBJ1-2; 8 bases align to TRBD1. Germline V CDR1 and CDR2: SNHLY, FYNNEI. The junction had 7 bases not matched to a gene; V was cut back by 5 bases and J by 8 bases. CDR3 length equals 13 residues. CDR3 region: CASSSGQGGGYTF. CDR3 DNA sequence: TGTGCCAGCAGTTCTGGACAGGGAGGCGGCTACACCTTC.

The J gene is TRBJ2-7, the V gene TRBV7-2; D perhaps matches TRBD1 (5 bases). The CDR3 spans 14 residues. Per germline, CDR1 SGHTA and CDR2 FQGNSA. V was clipped by 5 bases and J by 2 bases, with 13 bases between them. The CDR3 DNA sequence: TGTGCCAGCAGCCCAAACCAGGGCCCCTACGAGCAGTACTTC. This sequence encodes CASSPNQGPYEQYF.

V usage is TRBV28 and J usage is TRBJ1-1; D may be TRBD1 (5 bases). V was cut by 3 bases and J by 4 bases, with 12 bases left in between. CDR1 is MDHEN, CDR2 SYDVKM, per germline. This CDR3 has 14 residues. The CDR3 nucleotides read TGTGCCAGCAGTTTTTGGGGGGAGTCCACTGAAGCTTTCTTT. It codes for CASSFWGESTEAFF.

This chain joins TRBV19 and TRBJ2-3; D is ambiguous. Trimming took 8 bases from V and 0 from J, leaving 18 bases between them. CDR1 and CDR2 from the germline V gene are LNHDA and SQIVND (reference sequence). This CDR3 region has 16 residues. In DNA form, the CDR3 reads TGTGCCAGTCAAACCGGCGGCCGATTTAGCACAGATACGCAGTATTTT. Translation: CASQTGGRFSTDTQYF.

A few counts support this clone. The rearrangement links TRBV19 to TRBJ2-1; 11 bases agree with TRBD2. After removal of 3 bases from V and 10 bases from J, the junction contained 5 bases not matched to a gene. Germline V gene data show CDR1 as LNHDA and CDR2 as SQIVND (reference sequence). The CDR3 is made up of 14 amino acids. In DNA, the CDR3 is TGTGCCAGTAGTATCGGTAGCGGGAGGGGGGAGCAGTTCTTC. It codes for CASSIGSGRGEQFF.

The CDR3 protein is CASSYRDSSYEQYF. The CDR3 coding sequence is TGTGCCAGCAGTTACCGGGACAGCTCCTACGAGCAGTACTTC. J is TRBJ2-7 and V is TRBV6-2 or TRBV6-3; 7 bases are a match to TRBD1. The CDR3 loop spans 14 amino acids. CDR1 is MNHEY and CDR2 is SVGEGT in the germline V gene. The V segment lost 2 bases and the J segment 0 bases; nucleotides outside the gene matches: 1.

This chain uses TRBV19 with TRBJ2-6, with 8 nucleotides matching TRBD1. This CDR3 has 16 amino acids. The junction had 2 bases not matched to a gene; V was cut back by 4 bases and J by 0 bases. The germline gives CDR1 LNHDA, CDR2 SQIVND (reference sequence). CDR3 sequence reads: CASSRQGNSGANVLTF. The DNA of the CDR3 is TGTGCCAGTAGTAGACAGGGGAACTCTGGGGCCAACGTCCTGACTTTC.

The CDR3 DNA follows: TGTGCCAGCAGCTCCCCTTTTAGCGGGAGTGAGCAGTTCTTC. This sequence encodes CASSSPFSGSEQFF. The chain is built from TRBV7-2 and TRBJ2-1; the match to TRBD2 covers 9 bases. CDR3 length: 14 amino acids. Trimming at V came to 4 bases and at J to 9 bases, leaving 7 bases not matched to a gene. CDR1 is SGHTA and CDR2 is FQGNSA in the germline V gene.

The chain is built from TRBV10-1 and TRBJ2-3, with D possibly being TRBD1 (6 bases). This CDR3 has 13 residues. Trimming took 5 bases from V and 5 from J, leaving 11 bases between them. The germline gives CDR1 WNHNN, CDR2 SYGVQD (reference sequence). The CDR3 loop is CASSRQGRDTQYF. DNA for the CDR3: TGCGCCAGCAGTCGGCAGGGGAGAGATACGCAGTATTTT.

This clone occurred once. The chain has TRBV7-9 and TRBJ1-6; D ambiguous. Germline loops: CDR1 SEHNR, CDR2 FQNEAQ (reference sequence). Trimming cost V 5 bases and J 12 bases, with 11 bases left between them. The CDR3 spans 12 residues. The CDR3 reads CASSLPRGPLHF. The CDR3 DNA sequence: TGTGCCAGCAGCCTGCCCCGAGGACCCCTCCACTTT.

V and J are TRBV30 and TRBJ1-5; TRBD1 aligns across 10 bases. In germline, CDR1 is GTSNPN, CDR2 SVGIG (reference sequence). CDR3 length: 14 residues. Germline trimming cut 4 bases from V and 6 bases from J; bases unmatched to any gene: 6. CDR3 sequence: CAWTPGQGIQPQHF. As DNA, the CDR3 is TGTGCCTGGACCCCGGGACAGGGGATTCAGCCCCAGCATTTT.

This clone has at least ten counts. V usage is TRBV6-1 and J usage is TRBJ2-7; no definite D call. Germline V CDR1 and CDR2: MNHNS, SASEGT. V was clipped by 1 base and J by 0 bases, with 13 bases between them. The CDR3 runs to 16 residues. This CDR3 is CASSEVHWSSSYEQYF. CDR3 nucleotides: TGTGCCAGCAGTGAAGTACATTGGAGCAGCTCCTACGAGCAGTACTTC.

The CDR3 region is CASSQGGIQYF. In nucleotides, the CDR3 is TGTGCCAGCAGCCAAGGGGGCATTCAGTACTTC. J is TRBJ2-4 and V is TRBV7-8; possibly TRBD1 for D (6 bases). V was cut by 5 bases and J by 9 bases, with 8 bases left in between. CDR1 is SGHVS, CDR2 FQNEAQ, per germline. This CDR3 spans 11 amino acids.

This chain links TRBV19 with TRBJ1-2, with D unclear. Germline assignment: CDR1 LNHDA and CDR2 SQIVND (reference sequence). This CDR3 is built from 12 residues. The V and J ends lost 5 bases and 3 bases respectively, with 7 bases between them. CDR3 nucleotides: TGTGCCAGTAGTTCGTTGTACTATGGCTACACCTTC. This gives the protein CASSSLYYGYTF.

V gene TRBV7-8 combines with J gene TRBJ2-3, with D possibly TRBD1 on 8 matching bases. V was shortened by 5 bases and J by 5 bases, with 14 bases between the two germline ends. CDR1 is SGHVS, CDR2 FQNEAQ, per germline. CDR3 size: 14 residues. CDR3 coding DNA: TGTGCCAGCAGCCCACAGGGGGGGGGAGATACGCAGTATTTT. Protein product: CASSPQGGGDTQYF.